This T cell receptor beta chain originates from a study of technical replicates of blood from a few donors (dated by TCRdb to about 2017). To note about this clone: Its antigen remains unidentified. Base quality data are lacking; no much larger clone is found one base away.

Libraries were constructed by the immunoSEQ multiplex PCR assay. The table was pulled from immuneACCESS by TCRdb, which kept in-frame rearrangements only. Such tables lose some clones; where checked, under half of the loss comes from unresolved V genes, and the rest has no known cause. This sample lists roughly 62,000 clones; roughly 90% were detected once. The top ten constitute 4.8% of the sample. The trim is 5 bases for V and 0 bases for J, with a gap of 10 bases between the germline ends. The CDR3 numbers 14 residues from cysteine through phenylalanine. The DNA shown is the 42-base CDR3, in frame from base 1. For CDR1 and CDR2, the germline V gene (reference sequence) lists SEHNR and FQNEAQ.

This sequence uses TRBV7-9 and TRBJ1-1; the D gene remains uncertain. The sample comprised PBMCs. This clonotype was sampled from a human donor in good health. Some clones in this sample may be carry-over from other donors' samples. The CDR3 protein: CASSPHTLNTEAFF. In nucleotide form, the sequence is TGTGCCAGCAGCCCACACACCTTGAACACTGAAGCTTTCTTT.